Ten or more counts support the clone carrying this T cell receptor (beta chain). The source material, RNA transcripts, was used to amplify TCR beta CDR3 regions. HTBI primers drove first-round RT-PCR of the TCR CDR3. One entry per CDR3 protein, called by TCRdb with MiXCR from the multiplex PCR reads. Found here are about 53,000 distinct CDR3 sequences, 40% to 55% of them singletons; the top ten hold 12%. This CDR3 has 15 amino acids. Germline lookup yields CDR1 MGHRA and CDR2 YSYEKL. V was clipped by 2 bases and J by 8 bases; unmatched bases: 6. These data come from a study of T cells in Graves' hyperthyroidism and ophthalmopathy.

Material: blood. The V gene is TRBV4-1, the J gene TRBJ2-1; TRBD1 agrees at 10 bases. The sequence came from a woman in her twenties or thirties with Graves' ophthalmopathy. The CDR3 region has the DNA TGCGCCAGCAGCCAAATCCGGGACAGGGGCGATGAGCAGTTCTTC. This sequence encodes CASSQIRDRGDEQFF.